In this sample, the clone carrying this T cell receptor beta chain turned up a few times. Its specificity is not known. The source of the sample is a study of CD8 T cells in ankylosing spondylitis. Study-wide results and limits: Within peripheral blood, clones linked to disease were CD8+ and relatively rare. Some of the motif variants had earlier been found in reactive arthritis patients' fluid and blood. Typical of ankylosing spondylitis blood, it appeared, was a TCR beta motif of under 10 highly homologous variants. Enrichment of disease-linked clones was reportedly significant in matched ankylosing spondylitis synovial fluid.

Each CDR3 protein is one row after TCRdb ran MiXCR on the 5' RACE reads. The profile shows about 160,000 distinct CDR3 sequences, approximately 20% of them singletons. Per the germline V gene, CDR1 is SGHDT and CDR2 is YYEEEE. The CDR3 totals 16 residues. After removal of 2 bases from V and 4 bases from J, the junction contained 6 bases not matched to a gene. This chain joins TRBV5-6 and TRBJ2-3; 11 bases agree with TRBD2. The source is a male donor with ankylosing spondylitis or in good health (not recorded which). The source material was blood, either unsorted or a sorted T cell fraction (not recorded which). CDR3 loop: CASSFPVAGGADTQYF. For the CDR3, the DNA is TGTGCCAGCAGCTTCCCGGTAGCGGGAGGGGCAGATACGCAGTATTTT.